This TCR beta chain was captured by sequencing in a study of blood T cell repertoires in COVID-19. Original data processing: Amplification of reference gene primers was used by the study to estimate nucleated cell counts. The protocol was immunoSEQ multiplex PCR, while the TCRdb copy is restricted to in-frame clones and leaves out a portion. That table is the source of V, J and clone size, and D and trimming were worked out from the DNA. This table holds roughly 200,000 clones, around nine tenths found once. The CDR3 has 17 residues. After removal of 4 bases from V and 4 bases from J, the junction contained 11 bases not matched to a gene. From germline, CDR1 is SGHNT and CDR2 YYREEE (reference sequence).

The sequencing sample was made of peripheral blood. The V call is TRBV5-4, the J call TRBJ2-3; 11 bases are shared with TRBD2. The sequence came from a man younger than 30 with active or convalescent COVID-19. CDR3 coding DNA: TGTGCCAGCAGCAGCTCGGGACTAGCGGCTCCCCCAGATACGCAGTATTTT. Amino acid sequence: CASSSSGLAAPPDTQYF.